The present T cell receptor (beta chain) was sequenced within a study of PD-L1 blockade in urothelial cancer. Across the study: In the patient group, about 90% of the roughly 30 were males with bladder-origin urothelial cancer.

This clone was counted once. The antigen is unknown. Method: immunoSEQ multiplex PCR; TCRdb's copy keeps in-frame clones and lacks some. The data hold fewer than 75,000 clones, with 75% to 90% observed a single time. Time point in this sample: pretreatment peripheral blood. Study observations and caveats: Patients with below-median pretreatment blood clonality survived longer.

The CDR3 is 16 amino acids. The ends were cut back, 4 bases at V and 4 bases at J, with 17 bases in the middle. Germline lookup yields CDR1 SGHAT and CDR2 FQNNGV. J is TRBJ1-3 and V is TRBV11-2; D is unclear. This sequence was found in a man between 65 and 85 years old with urothelial cancer. Sequenced material: PBMCs, taken around atezolizumab (anti-PD-L1) treatment. The CDR3 region has the DNA TGTGCCAGCAGCTACCCCCCTGGAGGGCTAGGAAACACCATATATTTT. Amino acid sequence: CASSYPPGGLGNTIYF.